Below, 11 T cell receptor beta chains from the same sample are listed, as sequenced in a study of post-analysis software for immune sequencing data. The study's findings and limits: About 5 TRBV segments appeared more often in patients than in controls, and TRBV5-6, TRBV5-1 and TRBV20-1 were among these.

cDNA libraries for TCR beta contained unique molecular identifiers. TCRdb processed the PCR reads anew with MiXCR; each CDR3 protein has one entry. The table lists approximately 690,000 distinct CDR3 sequences, approximately 60% of them singletons. Antigens for these TCRs are unknown. The sequencing input was blood. These receptors were obtained from a girl aged 2-10 years with multiple sclerosis.

The CDR3 DNA reads as TGTGCCAGCAGCTTAGCGCTAGAAAATGAAAAACTGTTTTTT. Encoded protein: CASSLALENEKLFF. J is TRBJ1-4 and V is TRBV7-9; D is undetermined. V lost 0 bases and J 5 bases, leaving 7 bases between the germline ends. Germline V gene lookup returns CDR1 SEHNR and CDR2 FQNEAQ (reference sequence). The CDR3 is 14 residues long.

The chain joins TRBV27 to TRBJ2-3; D is perhaps TRBD2 (5 bases). This CDR3 has 14 amino acids. V was cut by 6 bases and J by 0 bases, with 10 bases left in between. The germline CDR1 and CDR2 sequences are MNHEY and SMNVEV (reference sequence). Here the CDR3 reads CASRFSGSTDTQYF. The CDR3, as DNA: TGTGCCAGCAGGTTTTCGGGGAGCACAGATACGCAGTATTTT.

The rearrangement uses TRBV20-1 and TRBJ2-1, with 11 bases identical to TRBD2. Germline assignment: CDR1 DFQATT and CDR2 SNEGSKA (reference sequence). CDR3 size: 13 residues. V gave up 5 bases and J gave up 5 bases; unmatched junction bases: 2. CDR3 sequence (DNA): TGCAGTGCTCCGACTAGCGGGGACAATGAGCAGTTCTTC. It is translated as CSAPTSGDNEQFF.

This rearrangement joins TRBV10-3 to TRBJ1-2, with D perhaps matching TRBD1 (5 bases). The germline gives CDR1 ENHRY, CDR2 SYGVKD. The CDR3 length is 14 residues. Between the trimmed V and J ends, which lost 6 bases and 3 bases, there was a span of 14 bases. Written as DNA, the CDR3 is TGTGCCATCAGCCCTAGCGGGGCCCACTATGGCTACACCTTC. Its translation: CAISPSGAHYGYTF.

The genes are TRBV7-2 and TRBJ1-1; 7 bases are shared with TRBD1. The V gene end was trimmed by 3 bases and the J gene end by 1 base; junction bases not matched to a gene: 5. Germline CDR1 and CDR2: SGHTA and FQGNSA. The CDR3 loop spans 15 amino acids. CDR3 nucleotides: TGTGCCAGCAGCTTGGGGACAGTGAGGAACACTGAAGCTTTCTTT. Translated, it gives CASSLGTVRNTEAFF.

The chain links TRBV12-3 or TRBV12-4 to TRBJ1-1; D not certain. Between the trimmed V and J ends, which lost 4 bases and 0 bases, there was a span of 15 bases. The CDR3 length is 16 residues. The DNA for the CDR3 is TGTGCCAGCAGTTCTCTAGACCAGATCATGAACACTGAAGCTTTCTTT. Translated, it gives CASSSLDQIMNTEAFF.

The chain links TRBV5-1 to TRBJ2-7; possible D gene TRBD2, 5 bases. Germline CDR1 SGHRS, CDR2 YFSETQ. Trimming took 4 bases from V and 5 from J, leaving 22 bases between them. The CDR3 has 16 amino acids. The CDR3 loop reads CASSLPGRTYQHEQYF. In nucleotides, the CDR3 is TGCGCCAGCAGCCTTCCGGGAAGGACGTATCAGCACGAGCAGTACTTC.

This clonotype was recorded only once. The J gene is TRBJ2-1, the V gene TRBV10-3; 14 positions agree with TRBD2. V gave up 7 bases and J gave up 5 bases; unmatched junction bases: 10. Per germline, CDR1 ENHRY and CDR2 SYGVKD. This CDR3 has 17 amino acids. The DNA of the CDR3 is TGTGCCATCAACGCCGGGACTAGCGGGAGCGTACACAATGAGCAGTTCTTC. This translates into CAINAGTSGSVHNEQFF.

This clonotype was detected a few times. The J gene is TRBJ2-5, the V gene TRBV20-1, with 8 bases identical to TRBD2. The CDR3 totals 12 residues. CDR1 is DFQATT and CDR2 is SNEGSKA in the germline V gene (reference sequence). V trimming: 2 bases; J trimming: 4 bases; junction bases outside the gene matches: 0. The CDR3 here is CSARLAGETQYF. CDR3 in DNA: TGCAGTGCTAGACTAGCGGGAGAGACCCAGTACTTC.

The rearrangement links TRBV29-1 to TRBJ2-1; 7 bases match TRBD2. The J segment lost 8 bases and the V segment lost 6 bases, leaving 13 bases of the junction unmatched. The CDR3 is made up of 14 amino acids. Germline V gives CDR1 SQVTM, CDR2 ANQGSEA. This CDR3 is CSVIPGLSGDEQFF. CDR3 bases: TGCAGCGTGATCCCGGGACTAAGCGGAGATGAGCAGTTCTTC.

The rearrangement links TRBV20-1 to TRBJ2-1, with TRBD1 identical over 7 bases. The germline V gene encodes CDR1 DFQATT and CDR2 SNEGSKA (reference sequence). The CDR3 is 18 residues long. V trimming: 0 bases; J trimming: 7 bases; junction bases outside the gene matches: 18. The CDR3 DNA reads as TGCAGTGCTAGAGATACTGGGGGACAGACCCTTGATTTAAATGAGCAGTTCTTC. Its translation is CSARDTGGQTLDLNEQFF.